The 5 T cell receptor beta chains presented below share a single source sample, sequenced in a study of blood T cell repertoires in COVID-19. TCRdb's table, derived via immunoSEQ multiplex PCR, lists solely in-frame clones and lacks some. The sample yields around 700,000 clones, approximately 90% seen once. Sequenced: peripheral blood. The receptors come from a young woman with acute or convalescent COVID-19.

This clone is a singleton in its sample. This rearrangement joins TRBV5-6 to TRBJ2-3; 11 nucleotides match TRBD1. Germline CDR1 reads SGHDT; CDR2 reads YYEEEE. The V segment lost 2 bases and the J segment 7 bases; nucleotides outside the gene matches: 3. The CDR3 has 14 amino acids. CDR3 in amino acids: CASSLGQGAYTQYF. In DNA, the CDR3 is TGTGCCAGCAGCTTAGGACAGGGGGCGTATACGCAGTATTTT.

This clone was picked up a small number of times. The chain joins TRBV9 to TRBJ2-7; perhaps TRBD2 as D (6 bases). V was trimmed by 0 bases and J by 3 bases, leaving 13 bases between them. The germline CDR1 and CDR2 sequences are SGDLS and YYNGEE. The CDR3 has 15 amino acids. This chain's CDR3 is CASSVGRGKSYEQYF. The CDR3 DNA is TGTGCCAGCAGCGTAGGGCGGGGAAAAAGCTACGAGCAGTACTTC.

Here the CDR3 DNA reads TGTGCCAGCAGCCCGTGGGACAAGCCTAAGGATGGCTACACCTTC. Its protein product is CASSPWDKPKDGYTF. The chain joins TRBV3-1 (or the pseudogene TRBV3-2) to TRBJ1-2, with a tentative D call TRBD1 (6 bases). CDR3 size: 15 residues. V lost 4 bases, J lost 6 bases, and 18 bases lay in between. Germline CDR1 and CDR2: LGHDT and YNNKEL (reference sequence).

This clone was found once. This chain uses TRBV6-6 with TRBJ1-4; D is ambiguous. V lost 6 bases to trimming and J lost 2 bases, with 10 bases between them. Germline V lookup: CDR1 MNHNY, CDR2 SVGAGI (reference sequence). This CDR3 spans 14 amino acids. This chain's CDR3 is CASSLGGTNEKLFF. For the CDR3, the DNA is TGTGCCAGCAGCCTCGGCGGGACTAATGAAAAACTGTTTTTT.

The chain links TRBV10-3 to TRBJ1-2; D is ambiguous. The CDR3 consists of 12 residues. Germline assignment: CDR1 ENHRY and CDR2 SYGVKD. V was trimmed by 3 bases and J by 8 bases, leaving 10 bases between them. CDR3 in amino acids: CAISEGGWGYTF. DNA for the CDR3: TGTGCCATCAGTGAAGGCGGATGGGGCTACACCTTC.